This is a list of T cell receptor beta chains from one sample in a study of cytomegalovirus exposure and HLA in healthy donors. Here immunoSEQ multiplex PCR was the method, and the copy in TCRdb shows in-frame clones only, minus some. This table holds around 130,000 clones, approximately 85% found once. Sequencing used PBMCs. The receptor source for this set is a woman in her 30s in good health and CMV-seropositive. Both conserved end residues are part of each CDR3. Each record gives: J gene, clone size, V gene, D gene, CDR3 protein, CDR3 DNA. D genes are given only for firm matches. The size field is filled for only some rows; it gives once, few, many or a size class.

j_gene: TRBJ1-2; abundance: -; v_gene: TRBV6-5; d_gene: -; CDR3aa: CASSYRTGNYGYTF; CDR3nt: TGTGCCAGCAGTTATCGGACGGGGAACTATGGCTACACCTTC
j_gene: TRBJ2-6; abundance: -; v_gene: TRBV7-3; d_gene: TRBD1; CDR3aa: CASSYPGQGGGANVLTF; CDR3nt: TGTGCCAGCAGCTACCCGGGACAGGGTGGTGGGGCCAACGTCCTGACTTTC
j_gene: TRBJ1-1; abundance: -; v_gene: TRBV10-3; d_gene: -; CDR3aa: CAISDGDEAFF; CDR3nt: TGTGCCATCAGTGACGGGGATGAAGCTTTCTTT
j_gene: TRBJ1-6; abundance: -; v_gene: TRBV5-1; d_gene: -; CDR3aa: CASSLGAGAYNSPLHF; CDR3nt: TGCGCCAGCAGCTTGGGGGCAGGGGCCTATAATTCACCCCTCCACTTT
j_gene: TRBJ2-5; abundance: -; v_gene: TRBV27; d_gene: TRBD2; CDR3aa: CASSPLRLAQETQYF; CDR3nt: TGTGCCAGCAGTCCCCTTAGACTAGCTCAAGAGACCCAGTACTTC
j_gene: TRBJ1-1; abundance: -; v_gene: TRBV28; d_gene: TRBD1; CDR3aa: CASRVSGTGNAEAFF; CDR3nt: TGTGCCAGCAGGGTCTCCGGGACAGGGAATGCTGAAGCTTTCTTT
j_gene: TRBJ1-3; abundance: -; v_gene: TRBV5-1; d_gene: -; CDR3aa: CASSLYSDPSGNTIYF; CDR3nt: TGCGCCAGCAGCTTGTATAGTGATCCCTCTGGAAACACCATATATTTT
j_gene: TRBJ2-1; abundance: -; v_gene: TRBV6-1; d_gene: -; CDR3aa: CASPLGFEQFF; CDR3nt: TGTGCCAGCCCCCTAGGATTTGAGCAGTTCTTC
j_gene: TRBJ1-5; abundance: few; v_gene: TRBV10-3; d_gene: TRBD1; CDR3aa: CAIKGQGLGQPQHF; CDR3nt: TGTGCCATCAAAGGACAGGGGCTGGGACAGCCCCAGCATTTT
j_gene: TRBJ1-6; abundance: once; v_gene: TRBV28; d_gene: TRBD1; CDR3aa: CASSLGQGSSYNSPLHF; CDR3nt: TGTGCCAGCAGTCTCGGACAGGGGAGCTCCTATAATTCACCCCTCCACTTT
j_gene: TRBJ1-4; abundance: -; v_gene: TRBV7-9; d_gene: TRBD1; CDR3aa: CASSPPRGQSNEKLFF; CDR3nt: TGTGCCAGCAGCCCACCCAGGGGGCAATCTAATGAAAAACTGTTTTTT
j_gene: TRBJ1-1; abundance: -; v_gene: TRBV2; d_gene: -; CDR3aa: CASSADSREAFF; CDR3nt: TGTGCCAGCAGTGCCGACAGCCGTGAAGCTTTCTTT
j_gene: TRBJ2-5; abundance: -; v_gene: TRBV4-1; d_gene: -; CDR3aa: CASSHPRGSRETQYF; CDR3nt: TGCGCCAGCAGCCACCCGAGGGGGTCCCGGGAGACCCAGTACTTC
j_gene: TRBJ2-7; abundance: -; v_gene: TRBV6-5; d_gene: TRBD2; CDR3aa: CASSTLAGGSYEQYF; CDR3nt: TGTGCCAGCAGTACATTAGCGGGGGGGTCATACGAGCAGTACTTC
j_gene: TRBJ2-5; abundance: -; v_gene: TRBV7-3; d_gene: TRBD2; CDR3aa: CASSLTGSGTTETQYF; CDR3nt: TGTGCCAGCAGCTTAACGGGCTCGGGGACTACAGAGACCCAGTACTTC
j_gene: TRBJ2-2; abundance: -; v_gene: TRBV21-1; d_gene: -; CDR3aa: CASSPPGTSGKNTGELFF; CDR3nt: TGTGCCAGCAGCCCACCCGGGACTAGCGGGAAGAACACCGGGGAGCTGTTTTTT
j_gene: TRBJ2-1; abundance: -; v_gene: TRBV6-5; d_gene: -; CDR3aa: CASSYGQPQYNEQFF; CDR3nt: TGTGCCAGCAGTTACGGGCAGCCGCAATACAATGAGCAGTTCTTC
j_gene: TRBJ2-7; abundance: -; v_gene: TRBV5-1; d_gene: -; CDR3aa: CASSLAVAAHSPYEQYF; CDR3nt: TGCGCCAGCAGCCTCGCGGTAGCGGCACATTCCCCCTACGAGCAGTACTTC
j_gene: TRBJ2-7; abundance: few; v_gene: TRBV2; d_gene: TRBD1; CDR3aa: CASDGTGYEQYF; CDR3nt: TGTGCCAGCGACGGGACAGGCTACGAGCAGTACTTC
j_gene: TRBJ2-1; abundance: -; v_gene: TRBV19; d_gene: TRBD2; CDR3aa: CASRGGGGWFF; CDR3nt: TGTGCCAGTCGGGGTGGGGGGGGGTGGTTCTTC
j_gene: TRBJ1-1; abundance: -; v_gene: TRBV10-3; d_gene: -; CDR3aa: CAISESQVEGTEAFF; CDR3nt: TGTGCCATCAGTGAGTCGCAGGTGGAGGGGACTGAAGCTTTCTTT
j_gene: TRBJ2-2; abundance: -; v_gene: TRBV28; d_gene: TRBD1; CDR3aa: CASSPSDRATGELFF; CDR3nt: TGTGCCAGCAGTCCCTCCGACAGGGCCACCGGGGAGCTGTTTTTT
j_gene: TRBJ2-2; abundance: -; v_gene: TRBV4-2; d_gene: -; CDR3aa: CASSQDQNTGELFF; CDR3nt: TGTGCCAGCAGCCAAGACCAGAACACCGGGGAGCTGTTTTTT
j_gene: TRBJ2-3; abundance: few; v_gene: TRBV7-3; d_gene: TRBD2; CDR3aa: CASSLGLAGGFGTDTQYF; CDR3nt: TGTGCCAGCAGCTTGGGGCTAGCGGGGGGGTTCGGCACAGATACGCAGTATTTT
j_gene: TRBJ1-2; abundance: once; v_gene: TRBV9; d_gene: TRBD1; CDR3aa: CASSGGTGGYGYTF; CDR3nt: TGTGCCAGCAGCGGCGGGACAGGGGGATATGGCTACACCTTC
j_gene: TRBJ2-2; abundance: -; v_gene: TRBV5-1; d_gene: -; CDR3aa: CASSLGGVNTGELFF; CDR3nt: TGCGCCAGCAGCTTGGGCGGAGTGAACACCGGGGAGCTGTTTTTT
j_gene: TRBJ2-2; abundance: -; v_gene: TRBV7-9; d_gene: -; CDR3aa: CASSLAQYAGELFF; CDR3nt: TGTGCCAGCAGCTTAGCTCAGTACGCCGGGGAGCTGTTTTTT
j_gene: TRBJ2-1; abundance: -; v_gene: TRBV18; d_gene: -; CDR3aa: CASSPLAGNEQFF; CDR3nt: TGTGCCAGCTCACCACTGGCGGGTAATGAGCAGTTCTTC
j_gene: TRBJ1-3; abundance: -; v_gene: TRBV19; d_gene: -; CDR3aa: CASRSVPGNTIYF; CDR3nt: TGTGCCAGTAGATCGGTCCCTGGAAACACCATATATTTT
j_gene: TRBJ1-2; abundance: -; v_gene: TRBV4-1; d_gene: -; CDR3aa: CASSQDRAGQGYTF; CDR3nt: TGCGCCAGCAGCCAAGATCGAGCAGGACAGGGCTACACCTTC
j_gene: TRBJ1-4; abundance: -; v_gene: TRBV30; d_gene: -; CDR3aa: CAWSVVRSNEKLFF; CDR3nt: TGTGCCTGGAGTGTGGTTCGGTCTAATGAAAAACTGTTTTTT
j_gene: TRBJ2-1; abundance: -; v_gene: TRBV29-1; d_gene: TRBD2; CDR3aa: CSVSTPTSGRSYNEQFF; CDR3nt: TGCAGCGTCTCCACCCCGACTAGCGGGAGAAGCTACAATGAGCAGTTCTTC
j_gene: TRBJ1-2; abundance: -; v_gene: TRBV5-6; d_gene: TRBD1; CDR3aa: CASSPGTGDYGYTF; CDR3nt: TGTGCCAGCAGCCCCGGGACAGGGGACTATGGCTACACCTTC
j_gene: TRBJ2-4; abundance: -; v_gene: TRBV5-1; d_gene: TRBD1; CDR3aa: CASSQGQGPNIQYF; CDR3nt: TGCGCCAGCAGCCAGGGACAGGGGCCAAACATTCAGTACTTC
j_gene: TRBJ1-1; abundance: once; v_gene: TRBV4-1; d_gene: -; CDR3aa: CASSPPTPMNTEAFF; CDR3nt: TGCGCCAGCAGCCCCCCTACCCCGATGAACACTGAAGCTTTCTTT
j_gene: TRBJ1-4; abundance: -; v_gene: TRBV5-1; d_gene: TRBD1; CDR3aa: CASSSTGLNEKLFF; CDR3nt: TGCGCCAGCAGTTCGACAGGGCTTAATGAAAAACTGTTTTTT
j_gene: TRBJ1-1; abundance: -; v_gene: TRBV7-9; d_gene: TRBD1; CDR3aa: CASLITGVNTEAFF; CDR3nt: TGTGCCAGCCTCATCACAGGGGTGAACACTGAAGCTTTCTTT
j_gene: TRBJ1-6; abundance: once; v_gene: TRBV19; d_gene: -; CDR3aa: CASSTLNSPLHF; CDR3nt: TGTGCCAGTAGTACCCTGAATTCACCCCTCCACTTT
j_gene: TRBJ2-7; abundance: few; v_gene: TRBV4-1; d_gene: TRBD2; CDR3aa: CASRTSGSWEQYF; CDR3nt: TGCGCCAGCAGGACTAGCGGGAGCTGGGAGCAGTACTTC
j_gene: TRBJ2-2; abundance: -; v_gene: TRBV5-4; d_gene: TRBD2; CDR3aa: CAWRLAGASTGELFF; CDR3nt: TGTGCGTGGCGGCTAGCGGGGGCCTCCACCGGGGAGCTGTTTTTT
j_gene: TRBJ1-1; abundance: -; v_gene: TRBV5-1; d_gene: -; CDR3aa: CASSPLVGGEAFF; CDR3nt: TGCGCCAGCAGCCCCCTTGTGGGGGGAGAAGCTTTCTTT
j_gene: TRBJ2-3; abundance: few; v_gene: TRBV7-2; d_gene: -; CDR3aa: CASSLGQQGEDTQYF; CDR3nt: TGTGCCAGCAGCTTAGGACAACAGGGTGAAGATACGCAGTATTTT
j_gene: TRBJ1-2; abundance: -; v_gene: TRBV19; d_gene: -; CDR3aa: CASSIRGAEGYTF; CDR3nt: TGTGCCAGTAGTATTCGGGGGGCGGAAGGCTACACCTTC
j_gene: TRBJ1-3; abundance: -; v_gene: TRBV5-6; d_gene: TRBD1; CDR3aa: CASSLPTGAGNTIYF; CDR3nt: TGTGCCAGCAGCTTGCCGACAGGGGCTGGAAACACCATATATTTT
j_gene: TRBJ1-5; abundance: -; v_gene: TRBV5-1; d_gene: -; CDR3aa: CASSLSGQFDQPQHF; CDR3nt: TGCGCCAGCAGCTTGTCAGGGCAGTTTGATCAGCCCCAGCATTTT
j_gene: TRBJ1-6; abundance: few; v_gene: TRBV5-1; d_gene: TRBD1; CDR3aa: CASSSGTGGSNSPLHF; CDR3nt: TGCGCCAGCAGCTCAGGGACAGGGGGGTCTAATTCACCCCTCCACTTT
j_gene: TRBJ2-1; abundance: -; v_gene: TRBV6-5; d_gene: -; CDR3aa: CASSYIWRGNEQFF; CDR3nt: TGTGCCAGCAGTTACATCTGGAGGGGCAATGAGCAGTTCTTC
j_gene: TRBJ2-3; abundance: few; v_gene: TRBV2; d_gene: -; CDR3aa: CASSLVRDSPSTDTQYF; CDR3nt: TGTGCCAGCAGTCTAGTGCGGGACAGCCCTAGCACAGATACGCAGTATTTT
j_gene: TRBJ1-5; abundance: -; v_gene: TRBV5-1; d_gene: -; CDR3aa: CASSREAGRPQHF; CDR3nt: TGCGCCAGCAGCCGGGAGGCCGGCAGGCCCCAGCATTTT
j_gene: TRBJ1-4; abundance: once; v_gene: TRBV5-1; d_gene: TRBD1; CDR3aa: CASSLEGADEKLFF; CDR3nt: TGCGCCAGCAGCTTAGAGGGGGCAGATGAAAAACTGTTTTTT
j_gene: TRBJ2-7; abundance: once; v_gene: TRBV18; d_gene: -; CDR3aa: CASSPGTPEGYEQYF; CDR3nt: TGTGCCAGCTCACCCGGGACACCCGAGGGGTACGAGCAGTACTTC
j_gene: TRBJ2-7; abundance: -; v_gene: TRBV6-5; d_gene: -; CDR3aa: CASSSNPPGVDEQYF; CDR3nt: TGTGCCAGCAGTTCGAACCCCCCGGGGGTCGACGAGCAGTACTTC
j_gene: TRBJ2-7; abundance: -; v_gene: TRBV7-9; d_gene: TRBD1; CDR3aa: CASSLKGTGDSYEQYF; CDR3nt: TGTGCCAGCAGCTTAAAAGGGACAGGGGATTCCTACGAGCAGTACTTC